This TCR beta chain was identified in a study of cytomegalovirus exposure and HLA in healthy donors. In germline, CDR1 is SGHNT, CDR2 YYREEE (reference sequence). V was trimmed by 4 bases and J by 6 bases, leaving 20 bases between them. CDR3 length: 16 residues. Profiled with immunoSEQ multiplex PCR; TCRdb holds only in-frame clones, not every one. The data show about 150,000 clones, about 88% seen once. Sequencing input: PBMCs. The rearrangement links TRBV5-4 to TRBJ2-1; TRBD2 is a possible D gene (6 bases). The source is a woman aged 18 to 35 in good health and CMV-seropositive. In DNA, the CDR3 is TGTGCCAGCAGCCAGGCGGCGGGAAGGGGTCTCAATGAGCAGTTCTTC. Amino acid sequence: CASSQAAGRGLNEQFF.